The rows below give T cell receptor beta chains drawn from one sample of a study of T-cell reconstitution after alpha-beta-depleted transplantation in children. TCRdb called the PCR reads again in MiXCR, with one record for every CDR3 protein. The repertoire has 500,000 or so distinct CDR3 sequences, 30% to 35% of them found once; the top ten carry roughly 2.5%. Here the sequenced sample was PBMCs from the stem cell graft donor, taken from the stem cell graft. These receptors were collected from a human donor who donated a stem cell graft to a child with aplastic anemia. CDR3s include the opening cysteine and the closing phenylalanine or tryptophan. Each record gives: D gene, clone size, J gene, V gene, CDR3 DNA, CDR3 protein. The D gene is left open where the match is weak. Expanded clones get a size class; other rows say once, few or many, or leave the size out.

d_gene: .
abundance: .
j_gene: TRBJ2-2
v_gene: TRBV15
CDR3nt: TGTGCCACCAGCAGAGTAGGGGCAGGAAGAAGCACCGGGGAGCTGTTTTTT
CDR3aa: CATSRVGAGRSTGELFF

d_gene: .
abundance: .
j_gene: TRBJ1-5
v_gene: TRBV2
CDR3nt: TGTGCCAGCAGTGATCCCAGGGATAGCAATCAGCCCCAGCATTTT
CDR3aa: CASSDPRDSNQPQHF

d_gene: TRBD2
abundance: .
j_gene: TRBJ2-3
v_gene: TRBV4-1
CDR3nt: TGCGCCAGCAGCCCTCTAGCGGGAGGGGCAGATACGCAGTATTTT
CDR3aa: CASSPLAGGADTQYF

d_gene: .
abundance: few
j_gene: TRBJ2-7
v_gene: TRBV6-2/TRBV6-3
CDR3nt: TGTGCCAGCAGTTACTCGGACAGTAGGAGTGAGCAGTACTTC
CDR3aa: CASSYSDSRSEQYF

d_gene: .
abundance: .
j_gene: TRBJ2-6
v_gene: TRBV5-1
CDR3nt: TGCGCCAGCAGCTTCCCCGGGACGACAGGGGCCAACGTCCTGACTTTC
CDR3aa: CASSFPGTTGANVLTF

d_gene: .
abundance: few
j_gene: TRBJ1-2
v_gene: TRBV7-2
CDR3nt: TGTGCCAGCAGCTTAACGACCGGCTATGGCTACACCTTC
CDR3aa: CASSLTTGYGYTF

d_gene: .
abundance: few
j_gene: TRBJ2-5
v_gene: TRBV5-1
CDR3nt: TGCGCCAGCAGCTTGGCTAATCAGGGAGAGACCCAGTACTTC
CDR3aa: CASSLANQGETQYF

d_gene: .
abundance: .
j_gene: TRBJ1-2
v_gene: TRBV25-1
CDR3nt: TGTGCCAGCAGTAGAACGCAGGTTGGCTACACCTTC
CDR3aa: CASSRTQVGYTF

d_gene: .
abundance: .
j_gene: TRBJ1-1
v_gene: TRBV5-1
CDR3nt: TGCGCCAGCAGCCCTACCCGCGGGCTCGACACTGAAGCTTTCTTT
CDR3aa: CASSPTRGLDTEAFF

d_gene: .
abundance: .
j_gene: TRBJ1-2
v_gene: TRBV27
CDR3nt: TGTGCCAGCAGTTCCTTAGGACTGATAAACTATGGCTACACCTTC
CDR3aa: CASSSLGLINYGYTF

d_gene: .
abundance: .
j_gene: TRBJ2-3
v_gene: TRBV20-1
CDR3nt: TGCAGTGCTATGGTAGCGCCCACAGATACGCAGTATTTT
CDR3aa: CSAMVAPTDTQYF

d_gene: .
abundance: .
j_gene: TRBJ2-5
v_gene: TRBV5-1
CDR3nt: TGCGCCAGCAGCGAAGAGGGGGGCGGCCAAGAGACCCAGTACTTC
CDR3aa: CASSEEGGGQETQYF

d_gene: TRBD2
abundance: .
j_gene: TRBJ2-1
v_gene: TRBV5-1
CDR3nt: TGCGCCAGCAGCTCGACTAGCGGGAGAGGAGATCAGACCCAGTTCTTC
CDR3aa: CASSSTSGRGDQTQFF

d_gene: .
abundance: .
j_gene: TRBJ1-2
v_gene: TRBV12-3/TRBV12-4
CDR3nt: TGTGCCAGCAGCCTACAGTATGGCTACACCTTC
CDR3aa: CASSLQYGYTF

d_gene: .
abundance: few
j_gene: TRBJ1-3
v_gene: TRBV11-1
CDR3nt: TGTGCCAGCAGCCTGACCGGGGGGTCTGGCGGAAACACCATATATTTT
CDR3aa: CASSLTGGSGGNTIYF

d_gene: .
abundance: few
j_gene: TRBJ1-2
v_gene: TRBV12-3/TRBV12-4
CDR3nt: TGTGCCAGCAGTTTTGACGGCGAATATGGCTACACCTTC
CDR3aa: CASSFDGEYGYTF

d_gene: .
abundance: .
j_gene: TRBJ1-1
v_gene: TRBV7-6
CDR3nt: TGTGCCAGCAGCGGAGGGTTGTACACTGAAGCTTTCTTT
CDR3aa: CASSGGLYTEAFF

d_gene: .
abundance: .
j_gene: TRBJ1-2
v_gene: TRBV27
CDR3nt: TGTGCCAGCAGTCCAGGCCTAGGGAAGGGGATCGATGGCTACACCTTC
CDR3aa: CASSPGLGKGIDGYTF

d_gene: TRBD2
abundance: .
j_gene: TRBJ2-1
v_gene: TRBV6-1
CDR3nt: TGTGCCAGCAGCCCTACCGGACTAGCGGGAGTCAATGAGCAGTTCTTC
CDR3aa: CASSPTGLAGVNEQFF

d_gene: .
abundance: .
j_gene: TRBJ1-1
v_gene: TRBV30
CDR3nt: TGTGCCTGGAGTGTACTGGGCGGTGTGAACACTGAAGCTTTCTTT
CDR3aa: CAWSVLGGVNTEAFF

d_gene: .
abundance: .
j_gene: TRBJ1-2
v_gene: TRBV27
CDR3nt: TGTGCCAGCAGTTTATCGCGTCAGTCCGTCTATGGCTACACCTTC
CDR3aa: CASSLSRQSVYGYTF

d_gene: .
abundance: .
j_gene: TRBJ2-5
v_gene: TRBV5-1
CDR3nt: TGCGCCAGCAGCTTGGTGACGGAACCGAGGGAGACCCAGTACTTC
CDR3aa: CASSLVTEPRETQYF

d_gene: .
abundance: .
j_gene: TRBJ1-6
v_gene: TRBV6-1
CDR3nt: TGTGCCAGCAGTGCAGGAGGGCAGCGATATTCACCCCTCCACTTT
CDR3aa: CASSAGGQRYSPLHF

d_gene: .
abundance: .
j_gene: TRBJ1-1
v_gene: TRBV18
CDR3nt: TGTGCCAGCTCGCTTGCAGGGGCTGAAGCTTTCTTT
CDR3aa: CASSLAGAEAFF

d_gene: .
abundance: .
j_gene: TRBJ1-1
v_gene: TRBV12-3/TRBV12-4
CDR3nt: TGTGCCAGCAGTTTATTAAGTGATAGTGCTGAAGCTTTCTTT
CDR3aa: CASSLLSDSAEAFF

d_gene: TRBD1
abundance: few
j_gene: TRBJ1-5
v_gene: TRBV12-3/TRBV12-4
CDR3nt: TGTGCCAGCAGTCCGGGACAGGCGGGTCAGCCCCAGCATTTT
CDR3aa: CASSPGQAGQPQHF

d_gene: .
abundance: .
j_gene: TRBJ1-5
v_gene: TRBV21-1
CDR3nt: TGTGCCAGCAGCAAAAATTCAAGGACAGGATGCAATCAGCCCCAGCATTTT
CDR3aa: CASSKNSRTGCNQPQHF

d_gene: TRBD2
abundance: .
j_gene: TRBJ2-5
v_gene: TRBV15
CDR3nt: TGTGCCACCAGCAGAGATGGGGCGGGAGGATCAGAGACCCAGTACTTC
CDR3aa: CATSRDGAGGSETQYF